This T cell receptor beta chain is drawn from a study of cytomegalovirus exposure and HLA in healthy donors. Overall study findings and caveats: Being productive about 87% or about 30% of the time was typical of most TCR beta V segments in an earlier analysis. CMV serostatus alone was available as immune exposure information.

The V gene lost 2 bases and the J gene lost 0 bases, with 10 bases spanning the gap. The CDR3 runs 15 residues. From germline, CDR1 is SGHRS and CDR2 YFSETQ. In regard to this clone: As yet, its antigen is unknown.

The PCR made use of 60 Vbeta and 13 Jbeta primers. Original processing methods: Later reanalysis found 80 million or so unique TCR beta chains, some 10 million of them shared. The assay was immunoSEQ multiplex PCR, and TCRdb's table has in-frame clones only and misses some. V and J calls and clone size are given by that table; D and trimming were obtained from the DNA. The sample lists 70,000 or so clones; around 86% were seen once. Sequenced input: PBMCs. This chain uses TRBV5-1 with TRBJ2-3, with D possibly being TRBD2 (6 bases). The receptor's source is a woman in her twenties or thirties in good health and CMV-seronegative. The CDR3 DNA sequence: TGCGCCAGCAGCTTAGCTAGCGCAAGCACAGATACGCAGTATTTT. Translated, it gives CASSLASASTDTQYF.